This record covers a single T cell receptor (beta chain). Its antigen remains unidentified. The source of the sample is a study of T cells in Graves' hyperthyroidism and ophthalmopathy. On the study more broadly: Blood was drawn when the patient was first diagnosed and still untreated.

Study conclusions and caveats: The majority of expanded thyroid clonotypes above 0.001 also appeared in blood. In the analysis, a 13 V-J model separated ophthalmopathy from stable hyperthyroidism.

Regions amplified from RNA transcripts were the TCR beta CDR3 regions. The study used the HTBI primer set for a first-round RT-PCR of the TCR CDR3. In TCRdb, the multiplex PCR reads were re-called with MiXCR into one record per CDR3 protein. The sample has over 450,000 distinct CDR3 sequences, roughly 18% seen once; the top ten hold 15% to 20%. Clinical symptoms, serum thyroxine, TRAb, thyroid ultrasound and orbital computed tomography established diagnosis. V gave up 6 bases and J gave up 0 bases, with 15 bases separating them. This CDR3 contains 16 residues. This clonotype was sampled from a woman younger than 35 with Graves' ophthalmopathy. V gene TRBV12-3 or TRBV12-4 combines with J gene TRBJ2-1; no firm D call. The sequencing sample was made of blood. CDR3 nucleotide sequence: TGTGCCAGCAGCCCGAAAGTATTTAGCTCCTACAATGAGCAGTTCTTC. Its translation: CASSPKVFSSYNEQFF.